Sequencing of this TCR beta chain was carried out in a study of T cells after yellow fever vaccination. General study points: The study found a weaker secondary response that peaked faster, day 5 versus 15. Across the CD4 and CD8 compartments, a small share of clonotypes was present in both. Reappearance after the booster was seen for most primary-vaccination clones, at more than 95% CD4 and 88% CD8.

They built TCR cDNA with 5'RACE template switching, a step that put in a universal primer site and UMIs. One entry per CDR3 protein, called by TCRdb with MiXCR from the 5' RACE reads. The repertoire holds 200,000 to 250,000 distinct CDR3 sequences, with 6.5% to 8.5% as singletons. This clonotype was seen more than once but under ten times. The antigen remains undetermined. CDR3 size: 13 residues. V lost 4 bases and J lost 6, with 14 bases in between. Germline CDR1 is SGHDT and CDR2 is YYEEEE. The sample consisted of CD4+ T cells sorted from PBMCs, taken 15 days after the yellow fever booster vaccination. The chain combines TRBV5-6 with TRBJ2-7; D is unresolved. This clonotype was sampled from a man aged 25-45 years who received the YFV17D yellow fever vaccine. CDR3 sequence (DNA): TGTGCCAGCAGCCCCGGACCCCTCTGCGAGCAGTACTTC. Residues: CASSPGPLCEQYF.